This entry lists 25 T cell receptor beta chains sequenced from one sample in a study of control samples from healthy donors and cancer patients. TCRdb keeps only in-frame clones here, not all; method: immunoSEQ multiplex PCR. The table has under 70,000 clones, 90% to 97% seen once. Source material: blood. These receptors originate from a woman in her late teens or twenties in good health.

This clone was found a few times. The chain links TRBV30 to TRBJ2-2; D not resolved. Between the trimmed V and J ends, which lost 0 bases and 8 bases, there was a span of 4 bases. The CDR3 runs 11 residues. CDR1 and CDR2 from the germline V gene are GTSNPN and SVGIG (reference sequence). CDR3 nucleotide sequence: TGTGCCTGGAGTGTAGGGGGGGAGCTGTTTTTT. Translated, it gives CAWSVGGELFF.

This chain links TRBV19 with TRBJ1-1; TRBD1 might be the D (5 bases). The CDR3 has 12 residues. Germline V gene lookup returns CDR1 LNHDA and CDR2 SQIVND (reference sequence). The V and J ends lost 6 bases and 6 bases respectively, with 11 bases between them. This CDR3 is CASRLGDSEAFF. The CDR3 bases are TGTGCCAGTAGACTGGGGGATTCTGAAGCTTTCTTT.

The rearrangement links TRBV6-5 to TRBJ2-7; TRBD1 aligns across 7 bases. The V gene's germline CDR1 is MNHEY and CDR2 SVGAGI. V gave up 4 bases and J gave up 2 bases; unmatched junction bases: 8. The CDR3 is made up of 15 amino acids. The CDR3 protein is CASSWSRDRTYEQYF. The CDR3 nucleotides read TGTGCCAGCAGTTGGAGCCGGGACAGAACCTACGAGCAGTACTTC.

This chain links TRBV25-1 with TRBJ1-2; 8 bases are a match to TRBD1. Germline-derived CDR1 and CDR2 are MGHDK and SYGVNS. With 3 bases clipped from V and 2 bases from J, the junction kept 8 bases outside the gene matches. The CDR3 has 16 amino acids. The CDR3 sequence: CASSDYFGQGNYGYTF. The CDR3 DNA sequence: TGTGCCAGCAGTGATTATTTTGGACAGGGAAACTATGGCTACACCTTC.

The chain is built from TRBV24-1 and TRBJ1-2; 9 nucleotides agree with TRBD1. Per germline, CDR1 KGHDR and CDR2 SFDVKD. The junction had 10 bases not matched to a gene; V was cut back by 4 bases and J by 8 bases. The CDR3 is 15 amino acids. CDR3 DNA: TGTGCCACCAGTGACCGGGAACAGGGGGCCTGGGGCTACACCTTC. Translated, it gives CATSDREQGAWGYTF.

This chain joins TRBV5-1 and TRBJ1-2; D remains ambiguous. This CDR3 comprises 14 residues. Germline CDR1 is SGHRS and CDR2 is YFSETQ. V shed 2 bases and J shed 8 bases, with 16 bases lying between them. This CDR3 reads CASSLDLGAGGYTF. For the CDR3, the DNA is TGCGCCAGCAGCTTAGATTTGGGCGCGGGAGGCTACACCTTC.

The chain employs TRBV7-2 and TRBJ2-6; no clear D gene. The CDR3 covers 16 residues. Trimming pared 3 bases from V and 0 bases from J, leaving 9 bases between. Looked up from germline, CDR1 is SGHTA and CDR2 is FQGNSA. This CDR3 is CASSFGSSSGANVLTF. The DNA for the CDR3 is TGTGCCAGCAGCTTTGGCAGCAGCTCTGGGGCCAACGTCCTGACTTTC.

The chain has TRBV30 and TRBJ1-1, with D possibly being TRBD1 (6 bases). The germline V and J ends were trimmed by 4 bases and 1 base, with 10 bases remaining between them. Germline V gene data show CDR1 as GTSNPN and CDR2 as SVGIG (reference sequence). The CDR3 loop spans 13 amino acids. CDR3 protein: CAWKGQPNTEAFF. As DNA, the CDR3 is TGTGCCTGGAAAGGACAGCCGAACACTGAAGCTTTCTTT.

J is TRBJ1-4 and V is TRBV7-8, with 10 positions matching TRBD1. Germline V gene data show CDR1 as SGHVS and CDR2 as FQNEAQ. V dropped 3 bases and J dropped 7; count of bases not matched to a gene: 8. The CDR3 has 16 residues. In DNA, the CDR3 is TGTGCCAGCAGCTTCAGTCGGGACAGGGGATTTGAAAAACTGTTTTTT. Its protein product is CASSFSRDRGFEKLFF.

By frequency in the sample, this clone is medium-sized. The chain carries TRBV4-2 and TRBJ1-5; D unclear. Germline-derived CDR1 and CDR2 are LGHNA and YNFKEQ. The CDR3 length is 16 residues. Trimming cost V 0 bases and J 2 bases, with 11 bases left between them. Here the CDR3 reads CASSQDMAEGNQPQHF. CDR3 sequence (DNA): TGTGCCAGCAGCCAAGATATGGCAGAGGGCAATCAGCCCCAGCATTTT.

The chain has TRBV10-2 and TRBJ1-3, with D hard to call. Trimming took off 10 bases at V and 3 bases at J, with 7 bases between the two ends. Looked up from germline, CDR1 is WSHSY and CDR2 is SAAADI. CDR3 size: 11 residues. This CDR3 is CATFFGNTIYF. The CDR3 DNA reads as TGCGCCACCTTTTTTGGAAACACCATATATTTT.

The CDR3 loop reads CASSPPGLQAFF. The CDR3 DNA reads as TGTGCCAGCAGCCCCCCGGGACTCCAAGCTTTCTTT. V and J are TRBV6-5 and TRBJ1-1; D is perhaps TRBD1 (5 bases). Germline CDR1 MNHEY, CDR2 SVGAGI. CDR3 length: 12 residues. V was shortened by 6 bases and J by 9 bases, with 14 bases between the two germline ends.

This clone was observed once. CDR3: CASSGAGTGPNQPQHF. Here the CDR3 DNA reads TGTGCCAGCAGTGGGGCCGGGACAGGGCCCAATCAGCCCCAGCATTTT. The chain joins TRBV2 to TRBJ1-5; 9 bases agree with TRBD1. The V segment lost 4 bases and the J segment 3 bases; nucleotides outside the gene matches: 7. Per germline, CDR1 SNHLY and CDR2 FYNNEI. This CDR3 has 16 amino acids.

The V gene is TRBV27, the J gene TRBJ2-2, with TRBD2 matching over 11 bases. The CDR3 spans 17 residues. V lost 5 bases, J lost 1 base, and 6 bases stayed unmatched. From germline, CDR1 is MNHEY and CDR2 SMNVEV (reference sequence). CDR3 sequence (DNA): TGTGCCAGCAGTACACTAGCGGGGGCGTGGAACACCGGGGAGCTGTTTTTT. The encoded protein is CASSTLAGAWNTGELFF.

The chain joins TRBV19 to TRBJ1-2, with 8 bases fitting TRBD1. Trimming at V came to 3 bases and at J to 8 bases, leaving 11 bases not matched to a gene. CDR3 length: 15 residues. Per the germline V gene, CDR1 is LNHDA and CDR2 is SQIVND (reference sequence). CDR3 sequence (DNA): TGTGCCAGTAGTATGCTTCCCGGGACAGGAAACGGCTACACCTTC. It is translated as CASSMLPGTGNGYTF.

The chain links TRBV19 to TRBJ1-2, with no clear D. The CDR3 extends over 14 amino acids. Germline-derived CDR1 and CDR2 are LNHDA and SQIVND (reference sequence). V lost 5 bases, J lost 6 bases, and 16 bases lay in between. The CDR3 region is CASSFIGERNGYTF. CDR3 in DNA: TGTGCCAGTAGTTTTATCGGGGAACGGAATGGCTACACCTTC. Variable domain in full (rest from reference TRBV19 and TRBJ1-2): DGGITQSPKYLFRKEGQNVTLSCEQNLNHDAMYWYRQDPGQGLRLIYYSQIVNDFQKGDIAEGYSVSREKKESFPLTVTSAQKNPTAFYLCASSFIGERNGYTFGSGTRLTVV.

This clone was observed once. The gene calls are TRBV6-5 and TRBJ1-4, with D tentatively TRBD1 (6 bases). Germline assignment: CDR1 MNHEY and CDR2 SVGAGI. CDR3 length equals 15 residues. V was cut by 6 bases and J by 7 bases, with 18 bases left in between. The CDR3 DNA reads TGTGCCAGCAGACCCCGGGACAAAGGGCGTGAAAAACTGTTTTTT. Protein: CASRPRDKGREKLFF.

J is TRBJ1-1 and V is TRBV6-1, with TRBD1 identical over 10 bases. The CDR3 consists of 15 residues. Germline CDR1 reads MNHNS; CDR2 reads SASEGT. The V segment lost 3 bases and the J segment 4 bases; nucleotides outside the gene matches: 5. The DNA for the CDR3 is TGTGCCAGCAGTGATCTAGGGACAGGGGTCACTGAAGCTTTCTTT. Its protein is CASSDLGTGVTEAFF.

This clone was picked up one time. The J gene is TRBJ2-3, the V gene TRBV13, with D maybe TRBD2 (7 bases). V lost 2 bases, J lost 5 bases, and 17 bases lay in between. From germline, CDR1 is PRHDT and CDR2 FYEKMQ (reference sequence). The CDR3 covers 16 residues. The CDR3 is CASSLREGGPGDTQYF. The CDR3, as DNA: TGTGCCAGCAGCTTAAGAGAGGGGGGGCCCGGAGATACGCAGTATTTT.

V usage is TRBV15 and J usage is TRBJ2-5; TRBD2 agrees at 9 bases. The CDR3 totals 17 residues. Unmatched junction bases numbered 11, after V lost 2 bases and J lost 4 bases. Germline CDR1 LNHNV, CDR2 YYDKDF (reference sequence). The CDR3 coding sequence is TGTGCCACCAGCAGAAACCTCCTTAGCGGGGGAGGAGAGACCCAGTACTTC. This gives the protein CATSRNLLSGGGETQYF. Full variable domain (outside the CDR3, taken from reference TRBV15 and TRBJ2-5): DAMVIQNPRYQVTQFGKPVTLSCSQTLNHNVMYWYQQKSSQAPKLLFHYYDKDFNNEADTPDNFQSRRPNTSFCFLDIRSPGLGDTAMYLCATSRNLLSGGGETQYFGPGTRLLVL.

The genes are TRBV6-5 and TRBJ2-1, with 8 bases identical to TRBD1. Trimming took 8 bases from V and 9 from J; bases not matched to a gene: 3. The CDR3 spans 11 residues. Germline CDR1 and CDR2: MNHEY and SVGAGI. The CDR3 region has the DNA TGTGCCAGCGGACAGGGACGTGAGCAGTTCTTC. Amino acids: CASGQGREQFF.

V usage is TRBV19 and J usage is TRBJ1-2, with 9 bases that match TRBD1. Trimming at V came to 4 bases and at J to 4 bases, leaving 7 bases not matched to a gene. CDR3 length: 15 residues. Germline CDR1 is LNHDA and CDR2 is SQIVND (reference sequence). CDR3 protein: CASSTPGQGVYGYTF. In DNA, the CDR3 is TGTGCCAGTAGTACACCGGGACAGGGTGTCTATGGCTACACCTTC.

The chain carries TRBV28 and TRBJ2-2; 14 nucleotides agree with TRBD2. The germline gives CDR1 MDHEN, CDR2 SYDVKM. The CDR3 totals 15 residues. The V gene end was trimmed by 10 bases and the J gene end by 4 bases; junction bases not matched to a gene: 5. The CDR3 DNA reads as TGTGCCATTTCGACTAGCGGGGGGGGCACCGGGGAGCTGTTTTTT. It encodes CAISTSGGGTGELFF.

The chain links TRBV12-3 or TRBV12-4 to TRBJ1-2; tentatively, D is TRBD1 (5 bases). The CDR3 sequence is 12 residues long. Trimming removed 7 bases from V and 7 bases from J, with 13 bases in between. CDR3 nucleotides: TGTGCCAGCACCTGGGGGGGAACTGGCTACACCTTC. This translates into CASTWGGTGYTF.

The DNA of the CDR3 is TGTGCCAGCAGACAAGGAGGCTACGAGCAGTACTTC. It is translated as CASRQGGYEQYF. The chain combines TRBV28 with TRBJ2-7; TRBD2 is a possible D gene (5 bases). Per the germline V gene, CDR1 is MDHEN and CDR2 is SYDVKM. This CDR3 has 12 residues. Deletions cut 6 bases from V and 3 bases from J, with 9 bases between. Variable domain in full (rest from reference TRBV28 and TRBJ2-7): DVKVTQSSRYLVKRTGEKVFLECVQDMDHENMFWYRQDPGLGLRLIYFSYDVKMKEKGDIPEGYSVSREKKERFSLILESASTNQTSMYLCASRQGGYEQYFGPGTRLTVT.